The 5 T cell receptor beta chains below come from one sample, sequenced in a study of regulatory T cells in long-lasting Graves disease. Investigators prepared the TCR beta libraries by applying iRepertoire HTBI primers and Arm-PCR of CDR3 regions. TCRdb reanalysed the multiplex PCR reads using MiXCR and keeps one entry per CDR3 protein. The sample yields 560,000 or so distinct CDR3 sequences, 15% to 20% seen once. Described time point: newly diagnosed GD, antithyroid drugs for less than 3 months. RNA isolated from PBMCs was used to make the TCR library. The same sample was also used in a study of T cells in Graves' hyperthyroidism and ophthalmopathy.

Here the sequenced sample was peripheral blood mononuclear cells (PBMCs), taken at new diagnosis, from a patient treated with antithyroid drugs. All receptors derive from a man aged 18 to 29 with Graves disease.

This clonotype was detected ten times or more. The V gene is TRBV20-1, the J gene TRBJ2-3, with a tentative D call TRBD2 (6 bases). Germline lookup yields CDR1 DFQATT and CDR2 SNEGSKA (reference sequence). Trimming pared 0 bases from V and 8 bases from J, leaving 9 bases between. This CDR3 has 12 amino acids. CDR3 in DNA: TGCAGTGCTAGAGAGCGGGAACCTACGCAGTATTTT. Amino acid sequence: CSAREREPTQYF.

Comment on this clonotype: At one of its ends the junction is not consistent with the germline gene, which may arise from a read error. The CDR3 is CSVRVGQTMGTGAFF. The CDR3 coding sequence is TGCAGCGTTAGAGTGGGACAAACGATGGGCACTGGAGCTTTCTTT. The genes are TRBV29-1 and TRBJ1-1, with a tentative D call TRBD1 (6 bases). Germline assignment: CDR1 SQVTM and CDR2 ANQGSEA. This CDR3 is 15 amino acids long.

Note on this clonotype: A much larger clone sits a single nucleotide away, making a read error possible. This sequence joins TRBV12-3 or TRBV12-4 and TRBJ1-5; 11 bases line up with TRBD1. V dropped 8 bases and J dropped 9; count of bases not matched to a gene: 6. This CDR3 is built from 13 residues. The CDR3 region has the DNA TGTGCCAGCGGGACAGGGGGTAGTCGGCCCCAGCATTTT. Its translation: CASGTGGSRPQHF.

This clonotype appeared a single time. This may be a read error: a much more frequent sequence differs by one nucleotide. The chain uses TRBV13 and TRBJ2-1, with 7 bases fitting TRBD2. The CDR3 consists of 14 residues. Per the germline V gene, CDR1 is PRHDT and CDR2 is FYEKMQ (reference sequence). CDR3 DNA sequence: TGTGCCAGCAGCTTGCTAGCGGCCTACAATGAGCAGCTCTTC. Its translation: CASSLLAAYNEQLF.

This clonotype was detected ten times or more. V is TRBV13 and J is TRBJ2-5; 13 positions agree with TRBD2. The CDR3 loop spans 19 amino acids. Losses at the gene ends were 5 bases for V and 5 bases for J; bases not matched to a gene: 17. Germline-derived CDR1 and CDR2 are PRHDT and FYEKMQ (reference sequence). CDR3 loop: CASSTRLGLAGVGLETQYF. The CDR3 bases are TGTGCCAGCAGCACCCGCCTAGGACTAGCGGGAGTTGGGTTGGAGACCCAGTACTTC. The whole variable domain, filled in from reference TRBV13 and TRBJ2-5, reads AAGVIQSPRHLIKEKRETATLKCYPIPRHDTVYWYQQGPGQDPQFLISFYEKMQSDKGSIPDRFSAQQFSDYHSELNMSSLELGDSALYFCASSTRLGLAGVGLETQYFGPGTRLLVL.